Each of the 28 T cell receptor beta chains below was sequenced from the same sample in a study of CD8 T cells in ankylosing spondylitis. Via MiXCR, TCRdb re-called the 5' RACE reads, giving one row per CDR3 protein. The sample includes about 340,000 distinct CDR3 sequences, 14% to 15% of them seen just once. Sequencing was done on a sample of blood, either unsorted or a sorted T cell fraction (not recorded which). All receptors derive from a male donor with ankylosing spondylitis or in good health (not recorded which).

Remarks on this clonotype: Sequence at one end of the junction differs from germline and may be a read error. V gene TRBV5-1 combines with J gene TRBJ2-1; D remains ambiguous. The CDR3 length is 15 residues. Germline V lookup: CDR1 SGHRS, CDR2 YFSETQ. CDR3 sequence (DNA): TGCGCCAGCAGCTTGGCCGAGACTCCTCGGAATGAGCAGATCTTC. Its translation: CASSLAETPRNEQIF.

V usage is TRBV3-1 and J usage is TRBJ2-7; D not resolved. This CDR3 has 14 residues. The germline gives CDR1 LGHDT, CDR2 YNNKEL (reference sequence). Between the trimmed V and J ends, which lost 6 bases and 4 bases, there was a span of 16 bases. This CDR3 is CASSLRAVGYEQYF. The CDR3 region has the DNA TGTGCCAGCAGTCTTCGGGCCGTCGGGTACGAGCAGTACTTC.

There are a few counts of this clonotype. The chain uses TRBV5-1 and TRBJ2-1; D is possibly TRBD2 (6 bases). The CDR3 contains 16 residues. The V gene lost 5 bases and the J gene lost 0 bases, with 15 bases spanning the gap. Germline V gene data show CDR1 as SGHRS and CDR2 as YFSETQ. CDR3 nucleotide sequence: TGCGCCAGCAGTCTCGGGACTCGGGTCTCCTACAATGAGCAGTTCTTC. Translated, it gives CASSLGTRVSYNEQFF.

The chain links TRBV12-3 or TRBV12-4 to TRBJ2-7; 10 bases match TRBD1. This CDR3 contains 15 residues. V lost 6 bases, J lost 3 bases, and 8 bases stayed unmatched. CDR3 amino acids: CASSNYGQGDYEQYF. The CDR3, as DNA: TGTGCCAGCAGCAACTACGGACAGGGGGACTACGAGCAGTACTTC.

V gene TRBV11-2 combines with J gene TRBJ2-7; D is possibly TRBD1 (5 bases). Looked up from germline, CDR1 is SGHAT and CDR2 is FQNNGV. V gave up 7 bases and J gave up 1 base, with 17 bases separating them. The CDR3 has 15 amino acids. This chain's CDR3 is CASTQFDSTSYEQYF. CDR3 coding DNA: TGTGCCAGCACCCAGTTCGACAGCACTTCCTACGAGCAGTACTTC. The whole variable domain, remainder taken from reference TRBV11-2 and TRBJ2-7, is EAGVAQSPRYKIIEKRQSVAFWCNPISGHATLYWYQQILGQGPKLLIQFQNNGVVDDSQLPKDRFSAERLKGVDSTLKIQPAKLEDSAVYLCASTQFDSTSYEQYFGPGTRLTVT.

This clonotype showed up just a few times. This sequence joins TRBV7-6 and TRBJ2-1; tentative D call: TRBD2 (5 bases). Germline-derived CDR1 and CDR2 are SGHVS and FNYEAQ. The length of the CDR3 is 15 residues. V was cut by 4 bases and J by 2 bases, with 12 bases left in between. The CDR3: CASSSTSGTYNEQFF. CDR3 nucleotide sequence: TGTGCCAGCAGCTCTACATCCGGGACCTACAATGAGCAGTTCTTC.

The table lists this clonotype with a few counts. The chain carries TRBV7-9 and TRBJ2-1; D gene uncertain. CDR3 size: 14 residues. In germline, CDR1 is SEHNR, CDR2 FQNEAQ (reference sequence). Trimming cost V 2 bases and J 3 bases, with 8 bases left between them. The CDR3 sequence: CASSLSSHYNEQFF. Written as DNA, the CDR3 is TGTGCCAGCAGCTTATCAAGTCACTACAATGAGCAGTTCTTC.

The rearrangement joins TRBV11-2 to TRBJ1-3; D perhaps matches TRBD1 (5 bases). Germline V gene data show CDR1 as SGHAT and CDR2 as FQNNGV. CDR3 length: 15 residues. Between the trimmed V and J ends, which lost 6 bases and 0 bases, there was a span of 12 bases. This CDR3 reads CASRKPGRSGNTIYF. In nucleotides, the CDR3 is TGTGCCAGCAGGAAACCGGGACGCTCTGGAAACACCATATATTTT.

This clonotype has more than one count but fewer than ten. The chain uses TRBV12-3 or TRBV12-4 and TRBJ2-7, with TRBD2 matching over 8 bases. This CDR3 spans 14 amino acids. Germline trimming cut 6 bases from V and 3 bases from J; bases unmatched to any gene: 7. The CDR3 DNA reads as TGTGCCAGCAGCCTACTAGCGGATAGCTACGAGCAGTACTTC. As protein: CASSLLADSYEQYF.

The rearrangement uses TRBV7-9 and TRBJ2-7; D is possibly TRBD1 (5 bases). CDR1 is SEHNR and CDR2 is FQNEAQ in the germline V gene (reference sequence). The CDR3 is made up of 15 amino acids. Trimming cost V 1 base and J 7 bases, with 17 bases left between them. The CDR3 here is CASSLVEWQGEEQYF. In nucleotides, the CDR3 is TGTGCCAGCAGCTTAGTCGAGTGGCAGGGCGAGGAGCAGTACTTC. Filled out from reference TRBV7-9 and TRBJ2-7, the complete variable domain reads DTGVSQNPRHKITKRGQNVTFRCDPISEHNRLYWYRQTLGQGPEFLTYFQNEAQLEKSRLLSDRFSAERPKGSFSTLEIQRTEQGDSAMYLCASSLVEWQGEEQYFGPGTRLTVT.

This clonotype was seen only a few times. The CDR3 DNA follows: TGTGCCAGCAGCTTATTTAGCGAGCAGTACTTC. It specifies CASSLFSEQYF. The chain is built from TRBV7-2 and TRBJ2-7; no definite D call. There are 11 residues in the CDR3. Germline V gene data show CDR1 as SGHTA and CDR2 as FQGNSA. V lost 2 bases, J lost 6 bases, and 5 bases lay in between.

The J gene is TRBJ1-1, the V gene TRBV29-1; unclear D gene. The CDR3 covers 13 residues. From germline, CDR1 is SQVTM and CDR2 ANQGSEA. The ends were cut back, 0 bases at V and 7 bases at J, with 12 bases in the middle. CDR3 in amino acids: CSVEDRGSVEAFF. The CDR3 nucleotides read TGCAGCGTTGAAGATCGAGGATCCGTTGAAGCTTTCTTT. The full variable domain, rest sourced from reference TRBV29-1 and TRBJ1-1, is SAVISQKPSRDICQRGTSLTIQCQVDSQVTMMFWYRQQPGQSLTLIATANQGSEATYESGFVIDKFPISRPNLTFSTLTVSNMSPEDSSIYLCSVEDRGSVEAFFGQGTRLTVV.

DNA for the CDR3: TGCAGTGCTATGAGGACTAGCGGGCCTTACAATGAGCAGTTCTTC. Its protein product is CSAMRTSGPYNEQFF. The rearrangement uses TRBV20-1 and TRBJ2-1; 11 nucleotides align to TRBD2. CDR3 size: 15 residues. V dropped 4 bases and J dropped 4; count of bases not matched to a gene: 6. From germline, CDR1 is DFQATT and CDR2 SNEGSKA (reference sequence).

The chain couples TRBV11-2 to TRBJ2-3; 7 bases fit TRBD2. J was trimmed by 5 bases and V by 2 bases; bases with no gene match: 7. Per the germline V gene, CDR1 is SGHAT and CDR2 is FQNNGV. This CDR3 spans 15 amino acids. The CDR3 DNA is TGTGCCAGCAGCTTAAAGGGGTTAGCGGGAGATACGCAGTATTTT. It codes for CASSLKGLAGDTQYF.

V is TRBV18 and J is TRBJ1-2; the D is unclear. The CDR3 contains 13 residues. Deletions cut 3 bases from V and 5 bases from J, with 10 bases between. Germline CDR1 KGHSH, CDR2 LQKENI. This CDR3 is CASSPYSEYGYTF. CDR3 nucleotide sequence: TGTGCCAGCTCACCGTATTCAGAATATGGCTACACCTTC. Full variable domain (remainder filled in from reference TRBV18 and TRBJ1-2): NAGVMQNPRHLVRRRGQEARLRCSPMKGHSHVYWYRQLPEEGLKFMVYLQKENIIDESGMPKERFSAEFPKEGPSILRIQQVVRGDSAAYFCASSPYSEYGYTFGSGTRLTVV.

The CDR3 region is CASSLLLHTGELFF. The CDR3 DNA reads as TGTGCCAGCAGTTTACTGCTTCACACCGGGGAGCTGTTTTTT. The genes are TRBV12-3 or TRBV12-4 and TRBJ2-2; D remains unclear. The CDR3 is made up of 14 amino acids. Trimming removed 2 bases from V and 3 bases from J, with 7 bases in between.

This rearrangement joins TRBV20-1 to TRBJ2-5; D ambiguous. Germline V CDR1 and CDR2: DFQATT, SNEGSKA (reference sequence). This CDR3 region has 12 residues. V lost 3 bases to trimming and J lost 2 bases, with 7 bases between them. CDR3 DNA: TGCAGTGCTAGCTACAGACAAGAGACCCAGTACTTC. This encodes CSASYRQETQYF.

This clonotype has just a few counts. This rearrangement joins TRBV5-1 to TRBJ2-3, with D possibly being TRBD2 (6 bases). V was clipped by 0 bases and J by 4 bases, with 9 bases between them. CDR1 and CDR2 from the germline V gene are SGHRS and YFSETQ. The CDR3 covers 14 residues. The CDR3 sequence: CASSLGGDPDTQYF. The DNA for the CDR3 is TGCGCCAGCAGCTTGGGGGGGGACCCAGATACGCAGTATTTT.

This clonotype was counted only a few times. The chain carries TRBV5-1 and TRBJ2-1; 12 bases agree with TRBD2. The germline V gene has CDR1 SGHRS and CDR2 YFSETQ. V dropped 3 bases and J dropped 6; count of bases not matched to a gene: 1. CDR3 length: 14 residues. This CDR3 is CASSWTSGANEQFF. CDR3 sequence (DNA): TGCGCCAGCAGCTGGACTAGCGGGGCCAATGAGCAGTTCTTC.

This clonotype has ten or more counts. V is TRBV11-2 and J is TRBJ2-3; D perhaps matches TRBD2 (6 bases). Per the germline V gene, CDR1 is SGHAT and CDR2 is FQNNGV. V lost 3 bases, J lost 6 bases, and 10 bases lay in between. The CDR3 runs to 13 residues. The CDR3 bases are TGTGCCAGCAGCTTTGGACGGGGGGATACGCAGTATTTT. Encoded protein: CASSFGRGDTQYF.

This chain joins TRBV18 and TRBJ2-5; TRBD1 matches 7 bases. Losses at the gene ends were 2 bases for V and 4 bases for J; bases not matched to a gene: 13. From germline, CDR1 is KGHSH and CDR2 LQKENI. The CDR3 sequence is 17 residues long. CDR3 in DNA: TGTGCCAGCTCACCAGGGTACGAGGGGGCGGCCAGAGAGACCCAGTACTTC. Its translation is CASSPGYEGAARETQYF.

This sequence joins TRBV6-1 and TRBJ2-7, with TRBD2 matching over 7 bases. The J segment lost 3 bases and the V segment lost 10 bases, leaving 15 bases of the junction unmatched. This CDR3 contains 15 residues. Germline assignment: CDR1 MNHNS and CDR2 SASEGT. This CDR3 is CAISGGSPELYEQYF. In nucleotides, the CDR3 is TGTGCCATCTCGGGGGGATCCCCCGAACTCTACGAGCAGTACTTC.

About this clonotype itself: Since a much larger clone is just one base distant, this may be a read error. The chain couples TRBV11-2 to TRBJ1-1; 7 bases agree with TRBD1. The ends lost 5 bases at V and 3 bases at J; junction bases unmatched: 3. The germline CDR1 and CDR2 sequences are SGHAT and FQNNGV. The CDR3 contains 13 residues. The DNA of the CDR3 is TGTGCCAGCAGCCCGGGACAGCACACTGAAGCTTTCTTT. It codes for CASSPGQHTEAFF.

This clonotype came up a few times. The J gene is TRBJ1-5, the V gene TRBV12-3 or TRBV12-4; the D gene is possibly TRBD1 (6 bases). V lost 5 bases and J lost 3, with 20 bases in between. The CDR3 spans 17 residues. CDR3 protein: CASSGATGWGFNQPQHF. The CDR3 nucleotides are TGTGCCAGCAGTGGGGCGACAGGTTGGGGCTTCAATCAGCCCCAGCATTTT.

The chain has TRBV27 and TRBJ1-1, with TRBD1 as a possible D gene (5 bases). Germline V gene sequence: CDR1 MNHEY, CDR2 SMNVEV (reference sequence). This CDR3 has 16 amino acids. Trimming took off 5 bases at V and 0 bases at J, with 16 bases between the two ends. CDR3 sequence: CASSDREAALNTEAFF. The CDR3 DNA follows: TGTGCCAGCAGTGACAGAGAGGCAGCATTGAACACTGAAGCTTTCTTT.

The sample holds one count of this clonotype. The V call is TRBV3-1, the J call TRBJ2-5; D is possibly TRBD2 (6 bases). The CDR3 is 15 amino acids. Trimming removed 5 bases at V and 4 bases at J, with 17 bases between. Germline values: CDR1 LGHDT, CDR2 YNNKEL (reference sequence). DNA for the CDR3: TGTGCCAGCAGCGCCCCCCCGGGTAGCGGAGAGACCCAGTACTTC. Amino acids: CASSAPPGSGETQYF.

This clonotype was recorded a few times. V gene TRBV5-1 combines with J gene TRBJ2-1; TRBD2 matches at 9 bases. This CDR3 spans 15 amino acids. CDR1 and CDR2 (germline): SGHRS, YFSETQ. V trimming: 1 base; J trimming: 7 bases; junction bases outside the gene matches: 6. CDR3 DNA sequence: TGCGCCAGCAGCTTGCCTAGCGGGAACCAGAATGAGCAGTTCTTC. It is translated as CASSLPSGNQNEQFF.

The chain employs TRBV3-1 and TRBJ2-1, with 14 bases that match TRBD2. CDR1 is LGHDT, CDR2 YNNKEL, per germline (reference sequence). The CDR3 covers 17 residues. V was clipped by 3 bases and J by 8 bases; unmatched bases: 9. The chain's CDR3 is CASSHPWTSGGRDEQFF. The CDR3 nucleotides are TGTGCCAGCAGCCATCCTTGGACTAGCGGGGGGAGAGATGAGCAGTTCTTC.